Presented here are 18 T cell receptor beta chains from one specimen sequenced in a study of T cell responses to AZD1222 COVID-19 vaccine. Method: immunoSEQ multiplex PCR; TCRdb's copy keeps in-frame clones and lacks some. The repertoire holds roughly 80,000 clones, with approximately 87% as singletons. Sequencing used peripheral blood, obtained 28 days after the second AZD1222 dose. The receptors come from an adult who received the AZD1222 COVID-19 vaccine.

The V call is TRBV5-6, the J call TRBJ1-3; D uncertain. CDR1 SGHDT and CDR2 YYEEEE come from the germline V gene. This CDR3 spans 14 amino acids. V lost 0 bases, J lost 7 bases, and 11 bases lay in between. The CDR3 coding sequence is TGTGCCAGCAGCTTGGTGGGCCCACGGAACACCATATATTTT. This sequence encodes CASSLVGPRNTIYF.

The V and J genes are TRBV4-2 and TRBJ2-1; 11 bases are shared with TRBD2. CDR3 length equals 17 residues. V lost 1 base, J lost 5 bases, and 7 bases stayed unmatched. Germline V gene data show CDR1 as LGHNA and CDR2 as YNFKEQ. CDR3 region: CASSQVDSGGGNNEQFF. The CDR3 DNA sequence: TGTGCCAGCAGCCAAGTTGATAGCGGGGGGGGTAACAATGAGCAGTTCTTC.

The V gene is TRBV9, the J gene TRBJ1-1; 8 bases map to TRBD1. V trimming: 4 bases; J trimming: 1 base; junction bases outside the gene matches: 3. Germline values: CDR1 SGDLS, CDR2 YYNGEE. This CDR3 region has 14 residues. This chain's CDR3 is CASSFGQGNTEAFF. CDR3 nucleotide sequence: TGTGCCAGCAGCTTTGGACAGGGGAACACTGAAGCTTTCTTT.

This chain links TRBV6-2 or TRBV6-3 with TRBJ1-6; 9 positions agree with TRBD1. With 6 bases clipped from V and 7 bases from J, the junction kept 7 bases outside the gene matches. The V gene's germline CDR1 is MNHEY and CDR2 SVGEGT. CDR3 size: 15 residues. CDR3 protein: CASSLLGQGNSPLHF. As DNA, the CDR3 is TGTGCCAGCAGCCTGTTGGGACAGGGCAATTCACCCCTCCACTTT.

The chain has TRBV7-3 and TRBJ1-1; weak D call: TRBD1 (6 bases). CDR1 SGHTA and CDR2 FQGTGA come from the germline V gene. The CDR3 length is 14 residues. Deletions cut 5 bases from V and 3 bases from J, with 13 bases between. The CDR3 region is CASSPQGSDTEAFF. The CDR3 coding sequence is TGTGCCAGCAGCCCTCAGGGGTCGGACACTGAAGCTTTCTTT.

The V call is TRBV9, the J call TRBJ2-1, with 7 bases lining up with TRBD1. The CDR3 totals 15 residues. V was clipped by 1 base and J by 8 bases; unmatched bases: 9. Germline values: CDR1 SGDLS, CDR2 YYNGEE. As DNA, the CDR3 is TGTGCCAGCAGCGTACAGGGACAGATCATAGATGAGCAGTTCTTC. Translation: CASSVQGQIIDEQFF.

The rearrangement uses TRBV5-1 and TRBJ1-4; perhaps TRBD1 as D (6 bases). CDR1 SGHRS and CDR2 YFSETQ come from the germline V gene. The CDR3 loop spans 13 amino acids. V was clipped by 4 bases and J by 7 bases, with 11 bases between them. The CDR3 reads CASSIGGAEKLFF. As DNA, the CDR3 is TGCGCCAGCAGCATAGGGGGGGCTGAAAAACTGTTTTTT.

The DNA for the CDR3 is TGCGCCAGCACCCCAATCGCGGGGGGCCTGGAGCAGTACTTC. Translation gives CASTPIAGGLEQYF. The chain uses TRBV4-1 and TRBJ2-7; 8 bases are shared with TRBD2. Germline CDR1 is MGHRA and CDR2 is YSYEKL. Trimming cost V 7 bases and J 7 bases; bases outside gene matches: 12. The CDR3 covers 14 residues.

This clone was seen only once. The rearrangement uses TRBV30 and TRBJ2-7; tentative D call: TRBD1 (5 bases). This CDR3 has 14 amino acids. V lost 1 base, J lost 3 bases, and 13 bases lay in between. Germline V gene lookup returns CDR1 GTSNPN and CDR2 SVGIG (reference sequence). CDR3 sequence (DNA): TGTGCCTGGAGTGATACTCAGGGCGTCTACGAGCAGTACTTC. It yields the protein CAWSDTQGVYEQYF. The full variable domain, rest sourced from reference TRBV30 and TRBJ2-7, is SQTIHQWPATLVQPVGSPLSLECTVEGTSNPNLYWYRQAAGRGLQLLFYSVGIGQISSEVPQNLSASRPQDRQFILSSKKLLLSDSGFYLCAWSDTQGVYEQYFGPGTRLTVT.

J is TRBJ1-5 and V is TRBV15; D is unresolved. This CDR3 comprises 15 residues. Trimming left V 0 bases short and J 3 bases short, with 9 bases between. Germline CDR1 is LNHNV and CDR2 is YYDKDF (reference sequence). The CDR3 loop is CATSRDPGSNQPQHF. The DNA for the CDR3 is TGTGCCACCAGCAGAGATCCAGGCTCCAATCAGCCCCAGCATTTT. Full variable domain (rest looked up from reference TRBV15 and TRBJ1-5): DAMVIQNPRYQVTQFGKPVTLSCSQTLNHNVMYWYQQKSSQAPKLLFHYYDKDFNNEADTPDNFQSRRPNTSFCFLDIRSPGLGDTAMYLCATSRDPGSNQPQHFGDGTRLSIL.

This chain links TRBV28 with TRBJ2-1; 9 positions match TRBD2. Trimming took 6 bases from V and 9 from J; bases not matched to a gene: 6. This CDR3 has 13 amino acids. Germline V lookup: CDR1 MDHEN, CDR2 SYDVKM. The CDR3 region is CASRRGGTSEQFF. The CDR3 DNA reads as TGTGCCAGCAGGCGGGGGGGCACAAGTGAGCAGTTCTTC.

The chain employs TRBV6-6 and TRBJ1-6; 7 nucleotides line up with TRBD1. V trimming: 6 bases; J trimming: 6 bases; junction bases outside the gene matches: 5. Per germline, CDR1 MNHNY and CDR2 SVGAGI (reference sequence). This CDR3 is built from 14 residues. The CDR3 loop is CASRGQILNSPLHF. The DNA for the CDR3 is TGTGCCAGCAGGGGACAGATACTTAATTCACCCCTCCACTTT.

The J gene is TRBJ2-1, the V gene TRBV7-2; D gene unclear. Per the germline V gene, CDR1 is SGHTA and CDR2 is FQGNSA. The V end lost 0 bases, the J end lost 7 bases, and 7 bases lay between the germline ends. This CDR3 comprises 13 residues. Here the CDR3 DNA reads TGTGCCAGCAGCTTAGCGAGGCTTAATGAGCAGTTCTTC. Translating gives CASSLARLNEQFF.

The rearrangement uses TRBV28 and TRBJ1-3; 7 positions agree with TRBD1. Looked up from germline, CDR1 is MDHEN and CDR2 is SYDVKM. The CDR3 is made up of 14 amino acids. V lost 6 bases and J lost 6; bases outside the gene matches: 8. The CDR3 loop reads CASSLRTGLNTIYF. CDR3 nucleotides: TGTGCCAGCAGCCTAAGGACAGGTTTAAACACCATATATTTT.

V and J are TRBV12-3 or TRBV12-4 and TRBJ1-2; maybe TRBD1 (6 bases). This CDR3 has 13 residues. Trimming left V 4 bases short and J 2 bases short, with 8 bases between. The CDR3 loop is CASSYQGNYGYTF. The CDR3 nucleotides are TGTGCCAGCAGTTACCAGGGGAACTATGGCTACACCTTC.

CDR3 sequence (DNA): TGTGCCAGCAGCTTAACGTATATAGATGAGCAGTTCTTC. The encoded protein is CASSLTYIDEQFF. The rearrangement joins TRBV7-3 to TRBJ2-1; D gene unclear. V lost 0 bases and J 8 bases, leaving 8 bases between the germline ends. The germline V gene has CDR1 SGHTA and CDR2 FQGTGA. The CDR3 covers 13 residues.

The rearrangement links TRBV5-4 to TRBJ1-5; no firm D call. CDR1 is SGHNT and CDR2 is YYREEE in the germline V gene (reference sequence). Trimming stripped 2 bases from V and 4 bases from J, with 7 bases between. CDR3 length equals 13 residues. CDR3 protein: CASSLEQNQPQHF. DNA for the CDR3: TGTGCCAGCAGCTTAGAGCAGAATCAGCCCCAGCATTTT.

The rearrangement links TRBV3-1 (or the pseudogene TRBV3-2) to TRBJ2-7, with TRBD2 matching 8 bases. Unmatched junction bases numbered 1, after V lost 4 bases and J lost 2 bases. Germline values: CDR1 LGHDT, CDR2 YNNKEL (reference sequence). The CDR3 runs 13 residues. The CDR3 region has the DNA TGTGCCAGCAGCCCCGGGGGGGCCTACGAGCAGTACTTC. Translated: CASSPGGAYEQYF.